This T cell receptor (beta chain) was sequenced during a study of T cell repertoires in cytomegalovirus infection. Study as a whole: Matching HLA type, along with CMV infection, was indicated by public TCR beta signatures.

In the case of this clonotype: The antigen remains unidentified.

From the reads, TCRdb called clonotypes with MiXCR, one entry per CDR3 protein. Among under 500,000 distinct CDR3 sequences listed, more than 40% were seen once. The source material was cultured PBMCs, sampled from culture after CMV antigen stimulation. The receptor was derived from a human donor in good health (CMV status not recorded). Some clones in this sample may be carry-over from other donors' samples.

CDR3 coding DNA: TGTGCCAGCAGCCCCAGGACTAGCGGGGACGAGCAGTACTTC. It codes for CASSPRTSGDEQYF. This chain connects TRBV7-8 to TRBJ2-7, with TRBD2 identical over 12 bases. The CDR3 has 14 residues. V shed 5 bases, J shed 5 bases, and the junction held 4 bases outside the gene matches. CDR1 and CDR2 (germline): SGHVS, FQNEAQ.